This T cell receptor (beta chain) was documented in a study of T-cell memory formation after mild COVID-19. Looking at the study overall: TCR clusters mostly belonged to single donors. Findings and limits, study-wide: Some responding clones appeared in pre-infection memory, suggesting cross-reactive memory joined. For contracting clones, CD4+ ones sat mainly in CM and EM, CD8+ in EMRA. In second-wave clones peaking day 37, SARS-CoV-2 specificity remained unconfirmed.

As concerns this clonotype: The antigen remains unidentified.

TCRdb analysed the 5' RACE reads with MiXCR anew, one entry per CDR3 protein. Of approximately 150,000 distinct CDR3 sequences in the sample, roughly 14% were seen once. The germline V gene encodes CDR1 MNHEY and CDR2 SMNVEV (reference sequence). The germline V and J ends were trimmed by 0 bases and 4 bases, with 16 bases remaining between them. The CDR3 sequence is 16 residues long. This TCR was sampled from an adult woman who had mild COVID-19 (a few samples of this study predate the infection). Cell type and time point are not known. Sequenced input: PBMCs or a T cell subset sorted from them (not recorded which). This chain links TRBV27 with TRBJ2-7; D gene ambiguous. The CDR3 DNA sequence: TGTGCCAGCAGTTTATCAGCAGGTTCGATTTGGTACGAGCAGTACTTC. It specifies CASSLSAGSIWYEQYF.